This TCR beta chain was recovered during a study of neurological immune-mediated disorders. The V gene's germline CDR1 is DFQATT and CDR2 SNEGSKA (reference sequence). With 2 bases removed from V and 5 bases from J, the gap between germline ends came to 12 bases. This CDR3 spans 14 amino acids. Synthesis of cDNA was performed by 5'RACE using 10-nucleotide random UMIs. MiXCR, applied by TCRdb to the 5' RACE reads, yields one record per CDR3 protein. The data hold 60,000 to 90,000 distinct CDR3 sequences, with roughly 10% observed a single time. This clonotype was picked up many times. Time point specified: longitudinal time-point 1 (baseline). Individuals who volunteered at a blood bank located in Maryland, USA, made up the group of healthy controls. The unsorted libraries had their origin in 2 million PBMCs stored at -80 C.

This TCR came from a man aged 25-45 years in good health. The V gene is TRBV20-1, the J gene TRBJ2-2, with TRBD2 as a possible D gene (6 bases). Sample: PBMCs. This CDR3 is CSARRGGRTGELFF. CDR3 DNA sequence: TGCAGTGCTAGACGGGGAGGTCGGACCGGGGAGCTGTTTTTT.